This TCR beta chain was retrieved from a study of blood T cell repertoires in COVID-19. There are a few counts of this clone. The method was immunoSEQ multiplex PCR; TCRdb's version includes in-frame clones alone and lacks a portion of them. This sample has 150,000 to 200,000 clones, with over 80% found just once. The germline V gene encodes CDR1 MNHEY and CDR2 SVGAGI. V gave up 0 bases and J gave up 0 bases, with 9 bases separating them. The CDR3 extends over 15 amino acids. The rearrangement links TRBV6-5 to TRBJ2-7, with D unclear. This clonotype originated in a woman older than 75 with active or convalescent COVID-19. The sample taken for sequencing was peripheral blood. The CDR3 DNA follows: TGTGCCAGCAGTTACTCGGGCGTTGGCTCCTACGAGCAGTACTTC. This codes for CASSYSGVGSYEQYF.